This T cell receptor beta chain was sequenced in a study of shared clonotypes between healthy human individuals (dated by TCRdb to the early 2020s). In terms of the full investigation: Three men and two women, aged 18 to 49 years, made up the cohort. For each donor, CD4 naive and CD4 memory were each given three plates, CD8 naive was given two plates, and CD8 memory was given one plate. To estimate repertoire size and how much clonotypes are shared between individuals, the study performed deep sequencing of blood TCR repertoires from a few healthy adults. To increase sequencing depth and limit assay-specific biases, different laboratories used diverse techniques to prepare libraries and sequence TCR repertoires. Each donor's leukapheresis produced roughly between about 0.9 and 9.5 billion PBMCs. Paper-wide results and their limitations: Because the study included only a small number of donors, the genetic and exposure-history diversity represented was limited. Sharing across several donors was observed for around 5% of naive CD4, 3% to 3.5% of naive CD8, 2% to 2.5% of memory CD4, and roughly 0.43% of memory CD8 clonotypes. Based on pairwise subsampling, the degree of clonotype sharing among donors was expected to be affected by sequencing depth. Even with the large sequencing depth, rarefaction of the sorted-subset datasets indicated that sequencing was incomplete. Larger estimated clonotype richness was generally found for naive subsets than for memory subsets. Compared with non-shared clonotypes, clonotypes shared by all four sorted-subset donors had higher generation probabilities. Sampling was restricted to blood, and TCR repertoires in tissue are likely to differ from TCR repertoires in blood.

Using the deep immunoSEQ assay, TCR CDR3 regions were amplified from genomic DNA by multiplex PCR. Extracted genomic DNA from each cell subset was distributed evenly across all wells of several immunoSEQ 96-well plates, and each plate was treated as a replicate. For sorted subsets, about 200 ng genomic DNA, equal to 30,000 or so T cell genomes, was loaded into each replicate PCR. Purified libraries were measured with a Qubit 3.0 fluorometer, size-checked on a Bioanalyzer 2100, and measured again with the KAPA Library Quantification kit. Every immunoSEQ 96-well plate was sequenced on a separate single-read 150-cycle Illumina NextSeq 550 flow cell. As for the original processing: Because the immunoSEQ output held only junctional sequences and lacked quality scores, the filtering could not match the filtering applied to full-length reads. Sequences were annotated with PyIR, a Python wrapper for IgBLAST v1.9, using IMGT germline references to assign V/J genes and CDR3. Reads were removed for weak V/J assignments (E-value above 1e-6), missing CDR3, stop codons, out-of-frame junctions, or ambiguous translated residues. V3J clonotypes were defined as sequences sharing an identical inferred V gene, J gene, and CDR3 amino acid sequence. Percentage overlap between repertoires was computed as shared unique clonotypes divided by the size of the smaller repertoire. Three approaches were used to assess repertoire richness: RTK rarefaction, the Chao1 estimator, and Recon v2.1 estimates of unobserved clonotypes. Generation probabilities were computed with OLGA for all TCRbeta clonotypes obtained by the gDNA method from several donors. Sourced from immuneACCESS, this table was stored by TCRdb with only in-frame sequences that have V and J called. A share of the clones is absent; for the studies checked, an unresolved V gene accounts for under half, and the remainder has no known explanation. That table furnishes V, J and clone size, whereas the DNA furnished D and trimming. This sample holds approximately 340,000 clones; over 65% were observed only once. Jointly, the top ten make up 10% to 13% of the sample.

CDR3 length: 15 amino acids, cysteine to phenylalanine. Only CDR3 DNA is held: 45 bases, read in frame from base 1. V sheds 4 bases and J sheds 0 bases, leaving 13 bases between their ends. From a lookup of the germline V gene (reference sequence), CDR1 and CDR2 are SGHKS and YYEKEE. The donors were healthy, HIV-negative adults with no recently reported acute infections or vaccinations. Every donor was a Caucasian adult residing in Nashville, Tennessee, USA. CD4+ T cells were enriched by magnetic negative selection; naive cells were then positively selected on CD45RA, and the negative fraction formed the memory subset. After blood collection by leukapheresis, PBMCs were isolated using Ficoll-Histopaque density gradient centrifugation and then cryopreserved in the vapor phase of liquid nitrogen. Analytical flow cytometry was used to check the purity and quantity of every magnetically sorted T cell population. Genomic DNA was isolated from each sorted fraction and quantified by UV absorbance on a Nanodrop 2000c.

Details on this clone: Its antigen specificity is not known. Within one base of it there is no much larger clone, and no base qualities were kept.

The clonotype originates from a man younger than 40 in good health. The sample consisted of memory CD4+ T cells sorted from blood. The cell subset or site label for this specimen denotes: CD45RA-negative fraction. This sequence uses TRBV5-5 and TRBJ2-5; matching of 6 bases hints at TRBD2 as the D gene. CDR3 sequence: CASSGGLTNQETQYF. The sequence in DNA is TGTGCCAGCAGCGGAGGACTAACCAACCAAGAGACCCAGTACTTC.